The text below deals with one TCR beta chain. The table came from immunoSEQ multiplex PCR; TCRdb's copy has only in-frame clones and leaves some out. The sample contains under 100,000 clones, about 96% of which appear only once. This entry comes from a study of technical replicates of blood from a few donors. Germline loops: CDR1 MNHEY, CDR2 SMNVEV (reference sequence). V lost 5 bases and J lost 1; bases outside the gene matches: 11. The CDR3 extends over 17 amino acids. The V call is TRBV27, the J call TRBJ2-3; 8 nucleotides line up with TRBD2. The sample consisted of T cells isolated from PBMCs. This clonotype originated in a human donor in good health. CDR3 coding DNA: TGTGCCAGCAGTCCCCGTGTGCGGGAGGACGGCACAGATACGCAGTATTTT. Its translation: CASSPRVREDGTDTQYF.